This TCR beta chain comes out of a study of blood T cells in healthy people across ages. A second PCR, run for roughly 6 to 11 cycles, used a sample-barcoded 5' primer plus a J-beta primer mix. Researchers report that a template-switch adaptor with 12 random nucleotides tagged each cDNA molecule. TCRdb reanalysed the 5' RACE reads using MiXCR and keeps one entry per CDR3 protein. Here the sample spans some 1.1 million distinct CDR3 sequences, roughly two fifths being singletons. This CDR3 is 18 amino acids long. With 4 bases removed from V and 1 base from J, the gap between germline ends came to 21 bases. Germline-derived CDR1 and CDR2 are ENHRY and SYGVKD.

This TCR was sampled from a young man in good health. This sequence joins TRBV10-3 and TRBJ2-3, with D perhaps TRBD1 (5 bases). Sequencing was performed on blood. The CDR3 coding sequence is TGTGCCATCAGTGGAGTCGGCAGGGTTGGGATTGGCACAGATACGCAGTATTTT. This translates into CAISGVGRVGIGTDTQYF.